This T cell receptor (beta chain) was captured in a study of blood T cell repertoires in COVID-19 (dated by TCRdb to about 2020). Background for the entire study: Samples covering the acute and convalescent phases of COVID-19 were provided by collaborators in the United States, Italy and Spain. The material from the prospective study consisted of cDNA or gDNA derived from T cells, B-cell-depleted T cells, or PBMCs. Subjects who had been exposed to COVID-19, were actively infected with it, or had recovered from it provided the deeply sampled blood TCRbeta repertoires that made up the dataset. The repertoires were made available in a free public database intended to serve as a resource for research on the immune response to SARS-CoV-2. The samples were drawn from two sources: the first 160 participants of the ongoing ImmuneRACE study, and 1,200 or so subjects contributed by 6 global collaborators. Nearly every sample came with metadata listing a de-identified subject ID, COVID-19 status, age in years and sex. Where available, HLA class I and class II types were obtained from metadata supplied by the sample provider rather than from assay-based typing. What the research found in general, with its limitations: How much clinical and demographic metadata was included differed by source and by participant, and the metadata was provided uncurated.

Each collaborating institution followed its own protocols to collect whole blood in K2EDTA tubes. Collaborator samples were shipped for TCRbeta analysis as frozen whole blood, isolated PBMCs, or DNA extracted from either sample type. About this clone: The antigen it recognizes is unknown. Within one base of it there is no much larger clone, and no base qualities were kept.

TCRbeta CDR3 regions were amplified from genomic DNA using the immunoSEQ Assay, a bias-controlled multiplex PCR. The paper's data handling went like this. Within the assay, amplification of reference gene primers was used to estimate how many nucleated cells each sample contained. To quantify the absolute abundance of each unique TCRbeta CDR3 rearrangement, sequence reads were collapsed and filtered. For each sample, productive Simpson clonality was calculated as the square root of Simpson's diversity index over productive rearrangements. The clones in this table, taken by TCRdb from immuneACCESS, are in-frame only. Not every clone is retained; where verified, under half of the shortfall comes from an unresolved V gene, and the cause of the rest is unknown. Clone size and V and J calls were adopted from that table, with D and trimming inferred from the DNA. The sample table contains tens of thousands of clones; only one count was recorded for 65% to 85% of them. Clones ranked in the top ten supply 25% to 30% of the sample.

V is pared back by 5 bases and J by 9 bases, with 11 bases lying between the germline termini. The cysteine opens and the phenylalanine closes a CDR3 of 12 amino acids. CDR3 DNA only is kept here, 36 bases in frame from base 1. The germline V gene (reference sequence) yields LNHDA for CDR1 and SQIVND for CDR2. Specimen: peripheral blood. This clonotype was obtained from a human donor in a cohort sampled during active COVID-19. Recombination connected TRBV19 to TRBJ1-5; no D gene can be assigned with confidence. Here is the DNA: TGTGCCAGTAGTCCCGGGTTGGGGCCCCAGCATTTT. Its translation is CASSPGLGPQHF.